The clone carrying this T cell receptor (beta chain) showed up many times. Its antigen is unidentified. These data are taken from a study of T cells after yellow fever vaccination. Study at large: Preparation of fractions with low cell numbers was performed using SMART-Seq v4 Ultra Low Input. Findings and limits, study-wide: It was a small share of clonotypes that appeared in both CD4 and CD8 compartments. Weaker in magnitude, the secondary response showed a faster peak on day 5 versus 15.

MiXCR, run by TCRdb on the 5' RACE reads, gives a single entry per CDR3 protein. Among tens of thousands of distinct CDR3 sequences listed, 7% to 8.5% were seen once. Germline-derived CDR1 and CDR2 are MNHEY and SMNVEV (reference sequence). Between the trimmed V and J ends, which lost 3 bases and 8 bases, there was a span of 15 bases. This CDR3 is 14 amino acids long. Material: CD8+ T cells sorted from PBMCs, obtained more than 14 days after the first yellow fever vaccination. The V and J genes are TRBV27 and TRBJ2-3, with D tentatively TRBD1 or TRBD2 (6 bases each). This clonotype originated in a man between 18 and 29 years old who received the YFV17D yellow fever vaccine. CDR3 region: CASSFVRGQGTQYF. The CDR3 DNA reads as TGTGCCAGCAGTTTCGTTCGGGGGCAGGGTACGCAGTATTTT.